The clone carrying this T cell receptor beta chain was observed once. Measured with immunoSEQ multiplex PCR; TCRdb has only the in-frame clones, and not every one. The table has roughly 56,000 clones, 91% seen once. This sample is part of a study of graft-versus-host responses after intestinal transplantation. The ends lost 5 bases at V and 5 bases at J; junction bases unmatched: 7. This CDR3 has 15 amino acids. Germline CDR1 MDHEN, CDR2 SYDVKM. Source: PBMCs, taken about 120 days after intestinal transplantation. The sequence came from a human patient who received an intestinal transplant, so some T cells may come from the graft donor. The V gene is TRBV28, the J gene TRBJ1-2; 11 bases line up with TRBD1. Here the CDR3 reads CASSPRTGGKYGYTF. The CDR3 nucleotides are TGTGCCAGCAGTCCCCGGACAGGGGGCAAATATGGCTACACCTTC.